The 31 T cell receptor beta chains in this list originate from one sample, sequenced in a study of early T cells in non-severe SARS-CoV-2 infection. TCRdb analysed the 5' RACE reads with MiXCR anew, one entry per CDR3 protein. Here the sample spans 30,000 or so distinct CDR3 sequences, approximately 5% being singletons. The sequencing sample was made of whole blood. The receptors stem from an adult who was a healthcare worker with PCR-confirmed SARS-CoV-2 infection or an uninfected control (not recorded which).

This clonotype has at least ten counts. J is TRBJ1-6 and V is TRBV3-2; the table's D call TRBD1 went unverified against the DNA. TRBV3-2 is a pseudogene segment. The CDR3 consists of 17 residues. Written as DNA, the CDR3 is TGTGCCAGCAGCCAAGTTCCCCCAGCGATCTATAATTCACCCCTCCACTTT. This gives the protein CASSQVPPAIYNSPLHF.

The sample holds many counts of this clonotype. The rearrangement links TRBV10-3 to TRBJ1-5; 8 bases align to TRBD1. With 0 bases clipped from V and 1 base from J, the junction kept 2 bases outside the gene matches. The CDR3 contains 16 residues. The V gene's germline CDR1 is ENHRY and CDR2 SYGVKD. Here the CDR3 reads CAISESDRASNQPQHF. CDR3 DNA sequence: TGTGCCATCAGTGAGTCGGACAGGGCAAGCAATCAGCCCCAGCATTTT.

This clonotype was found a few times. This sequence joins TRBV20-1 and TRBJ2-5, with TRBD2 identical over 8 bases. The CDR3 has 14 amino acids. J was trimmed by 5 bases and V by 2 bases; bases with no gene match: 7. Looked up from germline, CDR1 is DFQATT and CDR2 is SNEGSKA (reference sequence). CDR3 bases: TGCAGTGCTAGATTACCGGGACTAGGGGAGACCCAGTACTTC. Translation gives CSARLPGLGETQYF.

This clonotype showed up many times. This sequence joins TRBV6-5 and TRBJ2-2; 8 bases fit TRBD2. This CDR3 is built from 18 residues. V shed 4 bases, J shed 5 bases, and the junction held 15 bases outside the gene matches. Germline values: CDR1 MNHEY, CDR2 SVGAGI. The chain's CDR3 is CASSFRETAGVLTGELFF. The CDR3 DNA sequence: TGTGCCAGCAGTTTCCGGGAGACAGCGGGAGTACTTACCGGGGAGCTGTTTTTT.

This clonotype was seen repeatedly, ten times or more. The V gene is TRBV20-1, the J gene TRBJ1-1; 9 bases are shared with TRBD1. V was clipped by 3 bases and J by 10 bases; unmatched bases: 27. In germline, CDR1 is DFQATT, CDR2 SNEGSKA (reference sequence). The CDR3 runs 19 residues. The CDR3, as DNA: TGCAGTGCTAGCCTGTTAGGATTAAGGGGGGACAGGGTAACTCTCGGAGCTTTCTTT. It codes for CSASLLGLRGDRVTLGAFF.

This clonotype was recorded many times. In DNA form, the CDR3 reads TGTGCCAGTAGCCCGGGAGGGAGCGGGGGCCTCCAAGAGACCCAGTACTTC. It translates to CASSPGGSGGLQETQYF. This chain connects TRBV19 to TRBJ2-5; 8 nucleotides match TRBD2. Germline V gene lookup returns CDR1 LNHDA and CDR2 SQIVND (reference sequence). The CDR3 has 17 residues. Trimming cost V 6 bases and J 1 base; bases outside gene matches: 13.

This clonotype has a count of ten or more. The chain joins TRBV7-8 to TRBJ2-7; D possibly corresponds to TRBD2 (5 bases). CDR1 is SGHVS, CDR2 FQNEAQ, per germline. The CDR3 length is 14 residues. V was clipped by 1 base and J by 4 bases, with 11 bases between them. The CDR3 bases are TGTGCCAGCAGCTTAGGAGGGAGATTGTACGAGCAGTACTTC. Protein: CASSLGGRLYEQYF.

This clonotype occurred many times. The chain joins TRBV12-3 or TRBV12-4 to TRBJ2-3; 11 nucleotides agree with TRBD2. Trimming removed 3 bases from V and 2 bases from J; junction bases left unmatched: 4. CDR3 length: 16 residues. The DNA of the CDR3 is TGTGCCAGCAGTTTCTCTAGCGGGGGGTTCACAGATACGCAGTATTTT. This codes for CASSFSSGGFTDTQYF.

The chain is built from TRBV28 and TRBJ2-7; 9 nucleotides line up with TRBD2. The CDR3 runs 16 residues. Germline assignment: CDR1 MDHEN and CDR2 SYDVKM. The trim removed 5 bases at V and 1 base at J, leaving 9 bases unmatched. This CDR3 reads CASSPPFLAGSYEQYF. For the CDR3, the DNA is TGTGCCAGCAGTCCCCCCTTTCTAGCGGGATCCTACGAGCAGTACTTC.

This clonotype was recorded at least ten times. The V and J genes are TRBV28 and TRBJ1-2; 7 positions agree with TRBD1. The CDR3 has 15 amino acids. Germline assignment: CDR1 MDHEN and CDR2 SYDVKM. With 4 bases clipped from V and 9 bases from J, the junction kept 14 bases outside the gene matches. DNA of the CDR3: TGTGCCAGCAGTTCACCAGGGGGGGCGCCTAGGAGCTACACCTTC. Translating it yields CASSSPGGAPRSYTF.

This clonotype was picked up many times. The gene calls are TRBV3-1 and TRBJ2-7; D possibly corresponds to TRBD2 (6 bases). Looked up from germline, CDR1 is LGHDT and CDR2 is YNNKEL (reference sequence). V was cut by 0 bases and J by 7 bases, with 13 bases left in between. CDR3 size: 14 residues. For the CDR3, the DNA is TGTGCCAGCAGCCAAGACCCCGGGGGTACGGAGCAGTACTTC. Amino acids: CASSQDPGGTEQYF.

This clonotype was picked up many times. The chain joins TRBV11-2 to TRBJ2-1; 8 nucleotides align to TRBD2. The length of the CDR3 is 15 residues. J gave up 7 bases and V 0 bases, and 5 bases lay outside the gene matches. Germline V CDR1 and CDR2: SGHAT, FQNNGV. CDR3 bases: TGTGCCAGCAGCTTAGAAGCGGGAGCAGTGAATGAGCAGTTCTTC. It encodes CASSLEAGAVNEQFF.

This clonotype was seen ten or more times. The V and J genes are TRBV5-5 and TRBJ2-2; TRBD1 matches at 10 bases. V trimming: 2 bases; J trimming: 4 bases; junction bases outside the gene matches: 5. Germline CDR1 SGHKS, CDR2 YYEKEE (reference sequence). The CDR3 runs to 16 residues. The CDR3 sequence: CASSFAWTGGTGELFF. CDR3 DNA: TGTGCCAGCAGCTTCGCTTGGACAGGGGGCACCGGGGAGCTGTTTTTT.

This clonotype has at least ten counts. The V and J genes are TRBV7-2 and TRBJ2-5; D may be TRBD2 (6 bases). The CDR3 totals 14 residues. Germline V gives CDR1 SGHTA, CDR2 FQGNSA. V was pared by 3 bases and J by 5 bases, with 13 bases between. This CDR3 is CASSFRLDVETQYF. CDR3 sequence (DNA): TGTGCCAGCAGCTTCAGACTAGACGTGGAGACCCAGTACTTC.

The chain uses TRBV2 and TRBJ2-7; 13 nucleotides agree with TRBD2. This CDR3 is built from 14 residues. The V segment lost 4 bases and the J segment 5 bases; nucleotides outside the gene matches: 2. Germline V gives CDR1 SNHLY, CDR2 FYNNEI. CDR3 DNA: TGTGCCAGCAGTGGGGGACTAGCGGGAAACGAGCAGTACTTC. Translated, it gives CASSGGLAGNEQYF. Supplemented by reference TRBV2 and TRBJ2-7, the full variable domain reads EPEVTQTPSHQVTQMGQEVILRCVPISNHLYFYWYRQILGQKVEFLVSFYNNEISEKSEIFDDQFSVERPDGSNFTLKIRSTKLEDSAMYFCASSGGLAGNEQYFGPGTRLTVT.

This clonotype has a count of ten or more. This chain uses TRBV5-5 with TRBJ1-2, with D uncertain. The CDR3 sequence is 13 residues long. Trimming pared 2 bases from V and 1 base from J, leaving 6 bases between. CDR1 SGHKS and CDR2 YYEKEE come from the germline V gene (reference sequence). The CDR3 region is CASSFDLNYGYTF. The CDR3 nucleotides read TGTGCCAGCAGCTTCGACCTTAACTATGGCTACACCTTC.

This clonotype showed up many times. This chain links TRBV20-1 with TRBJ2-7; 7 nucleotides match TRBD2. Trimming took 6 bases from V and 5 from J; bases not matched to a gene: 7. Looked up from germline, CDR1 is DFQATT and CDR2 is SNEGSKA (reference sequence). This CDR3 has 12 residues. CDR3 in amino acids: CSARGKADEQYF. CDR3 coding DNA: TGCAGTGCGCGGGGGAAGGCCGACGAGCAGTACTTC.

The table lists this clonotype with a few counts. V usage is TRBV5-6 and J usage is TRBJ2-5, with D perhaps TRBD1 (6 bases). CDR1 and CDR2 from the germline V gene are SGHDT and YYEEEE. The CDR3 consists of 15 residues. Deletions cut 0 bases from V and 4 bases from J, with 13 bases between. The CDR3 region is CASSLAGRGLETQYF. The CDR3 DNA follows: TGTGCCAGCAGCTTGGCTGGCAGGGGCCTAGAGACCCAGTACTTC.

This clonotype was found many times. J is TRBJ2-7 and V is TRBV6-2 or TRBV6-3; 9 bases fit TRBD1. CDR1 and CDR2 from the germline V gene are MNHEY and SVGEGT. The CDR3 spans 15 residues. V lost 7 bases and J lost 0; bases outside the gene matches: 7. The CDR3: CASTVGTGSSYEQYF. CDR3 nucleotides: TGTGCCAGCACCGTCGGGACAGGGAGCTCCTACGAGCAGTACTTC.

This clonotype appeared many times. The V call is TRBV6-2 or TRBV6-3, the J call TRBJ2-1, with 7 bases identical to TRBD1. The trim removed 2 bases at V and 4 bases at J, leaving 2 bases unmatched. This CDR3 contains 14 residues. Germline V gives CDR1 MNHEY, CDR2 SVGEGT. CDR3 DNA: TGTGCCAGCAGTTACGTGGACAGGTACAATGAGCAGTTCTTC. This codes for CASSYVDRYNEQFF.

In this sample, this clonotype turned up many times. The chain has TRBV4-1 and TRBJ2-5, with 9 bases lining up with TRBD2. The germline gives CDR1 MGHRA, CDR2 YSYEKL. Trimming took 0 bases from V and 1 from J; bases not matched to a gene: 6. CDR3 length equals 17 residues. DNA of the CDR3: TGCGCCAGCAGCCAAGATAAGCTAGCGGGACGCCAAGAGACCCAGTACTTC. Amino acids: CASSQDKLAGRQETQYF.

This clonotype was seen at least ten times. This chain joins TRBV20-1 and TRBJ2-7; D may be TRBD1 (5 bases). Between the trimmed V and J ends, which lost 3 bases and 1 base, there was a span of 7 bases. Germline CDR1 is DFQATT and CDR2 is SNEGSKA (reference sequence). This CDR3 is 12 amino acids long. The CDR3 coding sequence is TGCAGTGCTAGTGACAGATCCTACGAGCAGTACTTC. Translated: CSASDRSYEQYF.

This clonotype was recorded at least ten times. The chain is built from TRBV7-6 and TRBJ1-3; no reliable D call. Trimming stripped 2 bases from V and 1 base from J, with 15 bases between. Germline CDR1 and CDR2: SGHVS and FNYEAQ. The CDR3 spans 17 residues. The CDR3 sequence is CASSLRIGLTSGNTIYF. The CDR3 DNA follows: TGTGCCAGCAGCTTACGAATCGGGCTGACATCTGGAAACACCATATATTTT.

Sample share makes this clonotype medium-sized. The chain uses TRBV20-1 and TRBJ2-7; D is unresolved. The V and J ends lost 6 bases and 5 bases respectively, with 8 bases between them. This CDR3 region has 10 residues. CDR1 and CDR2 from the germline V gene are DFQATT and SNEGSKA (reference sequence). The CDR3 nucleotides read TGCAGTGCGAGTGATCACGAGCAGTACTTC. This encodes CSASDHEQYF.

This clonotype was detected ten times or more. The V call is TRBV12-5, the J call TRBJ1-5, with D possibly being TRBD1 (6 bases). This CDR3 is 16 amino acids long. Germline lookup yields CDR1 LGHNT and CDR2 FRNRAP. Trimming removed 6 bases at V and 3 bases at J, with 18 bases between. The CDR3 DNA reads TGTGCTAGTGGCAGGCACACGGGGGGCTTCAATCAGCCCCAGCATTTT. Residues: CASGRHTGGFNQPQHF.

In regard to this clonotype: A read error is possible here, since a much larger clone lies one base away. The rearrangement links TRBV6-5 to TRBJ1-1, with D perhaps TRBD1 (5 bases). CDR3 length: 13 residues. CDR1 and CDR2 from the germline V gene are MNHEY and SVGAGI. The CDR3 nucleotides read TGTGCCATCAGTTTGTCTAGACAGTTTGAAGCTTTCTTT. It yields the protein CAISLSRQFEAFF.

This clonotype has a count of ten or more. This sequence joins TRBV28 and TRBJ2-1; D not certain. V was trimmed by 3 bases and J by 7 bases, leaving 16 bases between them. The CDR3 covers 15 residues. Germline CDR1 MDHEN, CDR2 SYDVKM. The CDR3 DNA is TGTGCCAGCAGTTTCCCCTTTCCCCTTCCTAATGAGCAGTTCTTC. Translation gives CASSFPFPLPNEQFF. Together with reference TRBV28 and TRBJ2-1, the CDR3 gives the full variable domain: DVKVTQSSRYLVKRTGEKVFLECVQDMDHENMFWYRQDPGLGLRLIYFSYDVKMKEKGDIPEGYSVSREKKERFSLILESASTNQTSMYLCASSFPFPLPNEQFFGPGTRLTVL.

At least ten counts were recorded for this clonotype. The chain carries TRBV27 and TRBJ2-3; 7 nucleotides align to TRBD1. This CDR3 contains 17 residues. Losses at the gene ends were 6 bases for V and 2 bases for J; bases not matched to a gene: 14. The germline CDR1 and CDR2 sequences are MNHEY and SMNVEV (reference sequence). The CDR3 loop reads CASSSKGSDRYTDTQYF. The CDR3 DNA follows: TGTGCCAGCAGCAGTAAGGGGTCGGACAGGTACACAGATACGCAGTATTTT.

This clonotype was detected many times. The CDR3 nucleotides are TGTGCCAGCAGTTTATCCGGGGTCGATGGGACCCAGTACTTC. It translates to CASSLSGVDGTQYF. The rearrangement links TRBV27 to TRBJ2-5; D perhaps matches TRBD2 (5 bases). Trimming left V 0 bases short and J 7 bases short, with 12 bases between. Germline loops: CDR1 MNHEY, CDR2 SMNVEV (reference sequence). The CDR3 is made up of 14 amino acids.

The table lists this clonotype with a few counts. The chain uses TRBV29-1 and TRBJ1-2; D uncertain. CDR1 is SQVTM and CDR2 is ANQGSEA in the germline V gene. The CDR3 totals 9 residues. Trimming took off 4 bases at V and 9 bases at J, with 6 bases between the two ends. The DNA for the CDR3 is TGCAGCGTTGGAAGTCGCTACACCTTC. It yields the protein CSVGSRYTF.

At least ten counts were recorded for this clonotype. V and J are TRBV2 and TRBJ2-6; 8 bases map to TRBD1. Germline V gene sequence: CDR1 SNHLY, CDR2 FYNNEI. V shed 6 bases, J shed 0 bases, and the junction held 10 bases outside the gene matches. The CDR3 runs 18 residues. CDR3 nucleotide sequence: TGTGCCAGCAGAGTGCTTGGGACAGGATTCTCTGGGGCCAACGTCCTGACTTTC. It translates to CASRVLGTGFSGANVLTF.